The source of this TCR beta chain is a study of shared clonotypes between healthy human individuals. Using immunoSEQ multiplex PCR, the repertoire was profiled, and TCRdb retains in-frame clones only, with some absent. The data contain around 940,000 clones, more than 75% of them seen just once; the ten biggest clones take up about 1.5%. V was shortened by 4 bases and J by 0 bases, with 7 bases between the two germline ends. The germline CDR1 and CDR2 sequences are SGHRS and YFSETQ. This CDR3 is built from 13 residues. The genes are TRBV5-1 and TRBJ2-5, with unresolved D. This TCR was sampled from a man younger than 35 in good health. Sample: memory CD4+ T cells sorted from blood. Subset of the sample: CD45RA-negative fraction. CDR3 coding DNA: TGCGCCAGCAGCCCGCAGTACCAAGAGACCCAGTACTTC. Translation gives CASSPQYQETQYF. Full variable domain (rest looked up from reference TRBV5-1 and TRBJ2-5): KAGVTQTPRYLIKTRGQQVTLSCSPISGHRSVSWYQQTPGQGLQFLFEYFSETQRNKGNFPGRFSGRQFSNSRSEMNVSTLELGDSALYLCASSPQYQETQYFGPGTRLLVL.